These 7 T cell receptor beta chains were sequenced from one sample in a study of shared clonotypes between healthy human individuals. Clones were sequenced by immunoSEQ multiplex PCR, and TCRdb holds only the in-frame ones, with some missing. The sample includes a few million clones, just over 90% of them seen just once. Sequences were obtained from naive CD4+ T cells from PBMCs. Subset given: CD45RA+ positively selected. These TCRs come from a man aged 18-30 years in good health. Some clones in this sample may be carry-over from other donors' samples.

The chain has TRBV6-1 and TRBJ2-5, with D hard to call. This CDR3 has 13 residues. V was pared by 6 bases and J by 3 bases, with 11 bases between. CDR1 MNHNS and CDR2 SASEGT come from the germline V gene. In nucleotides, the CDR3 is TGTGCCAGCAGAACGGGTAATGAAGAGACCCAGTACTTC. As protein: CASRTGNEETQYF.

This CDR3 is CASSVAIGLAGGQETQYF. DNA for the CDR3: TGTGCCAGCAGCGTAGCAATTGGACTAGCGGGGGGCCAAGAGACCCAGTACTTC. The chain carries TRBV9 and TRBJ2-5; 14 nucleotides align to TRBD2. Per the germline V gene, CDR1 is SGDLS and CDR2 is YYNGEE. The CDR3 sequence is 18 residues long. Trimming cost V 0 bases and J 1 base; bases outside gene matches: 5.

Turning to this clone: Other DNA sequences of this sample code for an identical CDR3. The CDR3 sequence: CASSLVTGYEQYF. DNA for the CDR3: TGCGCCAGCAGCTTGGTTACAGGGTACGAGCAGTACTTC. The chain recombines TRBV5-1 with TRBJ2-7, with a tentative D call TRBD1 (6 bases). V gave up 0 bases and J gave up 4 bases, with 8 bases separating them. The CDR3 is 13 residues long. CDR1 is SGHRS, CDR2 YFSETQ, per germline.

The chain joins TRBV7-2 to TRBJ2-4, with D unclear. Trimming pared 5 bases from V and 6 bases from J, leaving 14 bases between. This CDR3 comprises 14 residues. Germline loops: CDR1 SGHTA, CDR2 FQGNSA. The CDR3 region has the DNA TGTGCCAGCAGCCCTCCCCCTTCTGTAAACATTCAGTACTTC. This sequence encodes CASSPPPSVNIQYF.

CDR3 protein: CASSFGGGGTDTQYF. Written as DNA, the CDR3 is TGTGCCAGCAGCTTCGGGGGAGGGGGCACAGATACGCAGTATTTT. The chain links TRBV7-2 to TRBJ2-3; TRBD2 aligns across 7 bases. This CDR3 has 15 amino acids. Per the germline V gene, CDR1 is SGHTA and CDR2 is FQGNSA. J lost 1 base, V lost 3 bases, and 4 bases had no gene match.

The genes are TRBV6-6 and TRBJ2-7; D is perhaps TRBD2 (6 bases). CDR3 length equals 14 residues. Germline CDR1 and CDR2: MNHNY and SVGAGI (reference sequence). V was trimmed by 7 bases and J by 5 bases, leaving 18 bases between them. The CDR3 spells CASTMPGVGDEQYF. The CDR3 DNA is TGTGCCAGCACCATGCCGGGAGTAGGCGACGAGCAGTACTTC.

DNA of the CDR3: TGTGCCAGCAGCCGGATCTTTGGGGACAAGTCCTACGAGCAGTACTTC. Amino acid sequence: CASSRIFGDKSYEQYF. The chain has TRBV5-6 and TRBJ2-7; D is perhaps TRBD1 (6 bases). Germline V lookup: CDR1 SGHDT, CDR2 YYEEEE. Trimming stripped 4 bases from V and 1 base from J, with 18 bases between. This CDR3 region has 16 residues.